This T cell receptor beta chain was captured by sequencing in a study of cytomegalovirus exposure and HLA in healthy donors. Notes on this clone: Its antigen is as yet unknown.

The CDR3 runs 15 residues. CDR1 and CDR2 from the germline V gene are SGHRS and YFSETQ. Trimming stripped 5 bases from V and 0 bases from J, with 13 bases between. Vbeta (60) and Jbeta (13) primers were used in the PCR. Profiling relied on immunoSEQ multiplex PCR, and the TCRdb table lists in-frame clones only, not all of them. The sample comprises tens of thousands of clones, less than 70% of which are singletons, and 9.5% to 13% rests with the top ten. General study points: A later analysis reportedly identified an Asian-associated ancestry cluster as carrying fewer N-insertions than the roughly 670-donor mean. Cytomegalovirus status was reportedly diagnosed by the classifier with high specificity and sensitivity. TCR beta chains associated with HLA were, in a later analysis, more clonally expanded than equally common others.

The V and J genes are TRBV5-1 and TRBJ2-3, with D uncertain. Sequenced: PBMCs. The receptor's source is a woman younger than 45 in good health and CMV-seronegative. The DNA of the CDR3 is TGCGCCAGCAGTGAAATACCCAGTAGCACAGATACGCAGTATTTT. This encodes CASSEIPSSTDTQYF.